These 30 T cell receptor beta chains share one sample of origin, sequenced in a study of tumor-infiltrating lymphocytes in primary liver carcinoma. Starting material of around 490 ng total RNA yielded TCR beta cDNA via a constant-region primer. Slightly modified ARM-PCR, run as three nested multiplex PCR rounds, produced the TCR beta libraries. The first two PCR rounds used TRBV1-TRBV30 forward primers with a C-beta reverse primer, 10 cycles each. MiXCR, run by TCRdb on the multiplex PCR reads, gives a single entry per CDR3 protein. Among some 200,000 distinct CDR3 sequences listed, 65% were seen once. RNA isolated from unsorted whole blood supplied the blood RNA, with germline DNA also extracted. The source material was peripheral blood. The origin of the receptors is a woman aged 55-69 years with primary liver carcinoma and hepatitis B virus infection.

Concerning this clonotype itself: Germline and junction disagree at one end, which may indicate a read error. The chain links TRBV11-2 to TRBJ2-7, with 10 bases matching TRBD2. The CDR3 is made up of 20 amino acids. The germline gives CDR1 SGHAT, CDR2 FQNNGV. The CDR3 sequence: CASSIDVPGLASRDAYEQYF. The CDR3 region has the DNA TGTGCCAGCAGCATAGACGTCCCGGGACTAGCGTCTCGAGACGCCTACGAGCAGTACTTC.

This clonotype showed up just a few times. At one end the junction does not follow the germline gene, possibly because of a read error. This chain joins TRBV6-2 or TRBV6-3 and TRBJ2-7; 8 bases map to TRBD1. CDR1 is MNHEY, CDR2 SVGEGT, per germline. This CDR3 spans 15 amino acids. Here the CDR3 DNA reads TGTGCCAGTACCTTTCGACAGGGGCGAAACTACGAGCAGTGCTTC. Translation gives CASTFRQGRNYEQCF.

About this clonotype itself: An end of the junction differs from the germline gene, which may be a read error. The chain employs TRBV7-8 and TRBJ2-5; D ambiguous. The CDR3 is made up of 16 amino acids. Looked up from germline, CDR1 is SGHVS and CDR2 is FQNEAQ. CDR3 amino acids: CTSSFFQRPVQETQCF. Here the CDR3 DNA reads TGTACCAGCAGCTTTTTCCAAAGGCCTGTCCAAGAGACCCAGTGCTTC.

Turning to this clonotype: The missing conserved phenylalanine or tryptophan at the end of this CDR3 makes a read error likely. This rearrangement joins TRBV7-9 to TRBJ2-1; D might be TRBD2 (6 bases). CDR1 and CDR2 (germline): SEHNR, FQNEAQ (reference sequence). The CDR3 length is 13 residues. In DNA, the CDR3 is TGTGCCAGTAGCTTAGGGACTGTAAATGAGCAGTTCCTC. Its translation is CASSLGTVNEQFL.

Regarding this clonotype: An end of the junction differs from the germline gene, which may be a read error. The gene calls are TRBV11-2 and TRBJ2-7; TRBD2 matches 7 bases. CDR3 length: 14 residues. CDR1 and CDR2 (germline): SGHAT, FQNNGV. DNA of the CDR3: TGCGCCAGCAGCACCTCATGGGGGGGTTACGAGCAGTACTTC. This translates into CASSTSWGGYEQYF.

Comment on this clonotype: A clone one base away is much larger, so this may be a read error. V gene TRBV6-6 combines with J gene TRBJ2-7; 7 bases are a match to TRBD1. V shed 7 bases and J 3 bases; nucleotides not matched to a gene: 24. The CDR3 totals 19 residues. Per the germline V gene, CDR1 is MNHNY and CDR2 is SVGAGI (reference sequence). The CDR3: CASTTIRDSTGAGHYEQYF. DNA for the CDR3: TGTGCCAGCACCACTATACGGGACAGTACAGGGGCTGGCCACTACGAGCAGTACTTC.

A single count supports this clonotype. Compared with germline, one end of the junction differs, possibly owing to a read error. The rearrangement links TRBV24-1 to TRBJ2-1; D unclear. Germline V gives CDR1 KGHDR, CDR2 SFDVKD. The CDR3 totals 8 residues. The CDR3 is CATTLRIF. DNA for the CDR3: TGTGCCACAACCCTTCGGATCTTC.

Concerning this clonotype itself: With a much larger clone just one base away, this may be a read error. V usage is TRBV10-3 and J usage is TRBJ2-5; D is unresolved. Germline CDR1 and CDR2: ENHRY and SYGVKD. This CDR3 contains 11 residues. The CDR3 DNA is TGTGCCATCGGTGTGCAAGAGACCCATTACTTC. This translates into CAIGVQETHYF.

This clonotype was counted a single time. Being one base from a much bigger clone, this may be a read error. This chain uses TRBV6-2 or TRBV6-3 with TRBJ1-5; no reliable D call. This CDR3 comprises 14 residues. The germline V gene encodes CDR1 MNHEY and CDR2 SVGEGT. This chain's CDR3 is CASSYEVSNQLQHF. Written as DNA, the CDR3 is TGTGCCAGCAGTTACGAAGTTAGCAATCAGCTCCAGCATTTT.

With respect to this clonotype: A much larger clone lies one base from this, so it may be a read error. The chain employs TRBV6-7 and TRBJ2-3; no definite D call. TRBV6-7 is identified as an open reading frame with a role that is uncertain. There are 14 residues in the CDR3. As DNA, the CDR3 is TGTGCCATCAGTTACCCCACGATCACAGATACGCAGTATTTT. It is translated as CAISYPTITDTQYF.

As concerns this clonotype: One junction end disagrees with the germline gene, perhaps due to a read error. The chain has TRBV11-2 and TRBJ2-6; D possibly corresponds to TRBD1 (5 bases). Germline CDR1 is SGHAT and CDR2 is FQNNGV. There are 22 residues in the CDR3. This CDR3 is CASEPLLGRPGQGPSEANVLTF. The DNA of the CDR3 is TGTGCCAGCGAGCCCCTCCTAGGCAGGCCAGGGCAAGGGCCTTCTGAGGCCAACGTCCTGACTTTC.

Comments on this clonotype: The CDR3 does not end in the conserved phenylalanine or tryptophan, so this is likely a read error. The limits of the CDR3 on the DNA are not certain, so only TCRdb's listed CDR3 is given. The chain joins TRBV11-2 to TRBJ2-7; TRBD1 is taken as the D call from the table, unchecked against the DNA. The CDR3 length is 15 residues, termini included. Germline V gene data show CDR1 as SGHAT and CDR2 as FQNNGV. The CDR3 protein is CASSLEGTGHYERYL.

The chain is built from TRBV25-1 and TRBJ1-2, with D possibly being TRBD1 (5 bases). This CDR3 has 11 amino acids. CDR1 MGHDK and CDR2 SYGVNS come from the germline V gene. V was shortened by 2 bases and J by 8 bases, with 6 bases between the two germline ends. The DNA for the CDR3 is TGTGCCAGCAGTGAAGGGGGGGGCTACACCTTC. It translates to CASSEGGGYTF.

Regarding this clonotype: The junction does not match germline at one end; this may be a read error. The chain has TRBV6-1 and TRBJ2-2, with TRBD2 matching 14 bases. Germline V CDR1 and CDR2: MNHNS, SASEGT. The CDR3 is 18 amino acids. In nucleotides, the CDR3 is TGTGTCAGCAGACCCGGGACTAGCGGGAGACTAAACACCGGGGAGCTGTTTTTT. Protein: CVSRPGTSGRLNTGELFF.

About this clonotype: The junction differs from germline at one of its ends, possibly a read error. This rearrangement joins TRBV11-2 to TRBJ1-5; D remains ambiguous. Germline V gene lookup returns CDR1 SGHAT and CDR2 FQNNGV. The CDR3 contains 13 residues. Written as DNA, the CDR3 is TGTGCCAGCAGCTTAGATCGAAATCAGTCCCAGCATTTC. Residues: CASSLDRNQSQHF.

V is TRBV11-2 and J is TRBJ1-5, with a tentative D call TRBD1 (6 bases). The V gene lost 6 bases and the J gene lost 16 bases, with 25 bases spanning the gap. Germline assignment: CDR1 SGHAT and CDR2 FQNNGV. The CDR3 has 14 amino acids. CDR3 sequence (DNA): TGTGCCAGCAGTTGGTACAGGGTCAATCAGCCCCGACATTTT. Its protein is CASSWYRVNQPRHF.

The chain employs TRBV6-2 or TRBV6-3 and TRBJ2-5; no firm D call. The germline V gene has CDR1 MNHEY and CDR2 SVGEGT. The ends were cut back, 7 bases at V and 5 bases at J, with 20 bases in the middle. CDR3 length: 15 amino acids. The DNA for the CDR3 is TGTGCCAGCACGATATCCATGACACCCCAGGAGACCCAGTACTTC. As protein: CASTISMTPQETQYF.

In regard to this clonotype: One junction end does not reproduce the germline sequence, and a read error may be involved. The rearrangement uses TRBV12-3 or TRBV12-4 and TRBJ1-1; 7 bases map to TRBD1. CDR3 length: 14 residues. The CDR3 sequence: CGSSPQGGLTEALF. The CDR3 DNA reads TGTGGCAGCAGCCCGCAGGGGGGGCTCACTGAAGCTTTATTT.

The rearrangement uses TRBV29-1 and TRBJ1-5, with 8 bases lining up with TRBD1. This CDR3 is built from 12 residues. Germline CDR1 is SQVTM and CDR2 is ANQGSEA. CDR3 in amino acids: CGAGQGGQPQHF. DNA for the CDR3: TGCGGCGCCGGACAGGGAGGTCAGCCCCAGCATTTT.

This clonotype was counted ten times or more. This rearrangement joins TRBV14 to TRBJ2-1; TRBD2 aligns across 9 bases. This CDR3 has 17 amino acids. V was pared by 4 bases and J by 0 bases, with 7 bases of the junction left unmatched. Germline CDR1 and CDR2: SGHDN and FVKESK. The CDR3 region is CASSPDRSGSSYNEQFF. CDR3 nucleotides: TGTGCCAGCAGCCCCGACCGTAGCGGGAGCTCCTACAATGAGCAGTTCTTC.

This clonotype came up once. The final CDR3 position lacks the conserved phenylalanine or tryptophan, pointing to a likely read error. Because the CDR3's place on the DNA is in doubt, the DNA is left out and the CDR3 is given as listed by TCRdb. The V gene is TRBV6-5, the J gene TRBJ2-5; the table's D gene call, TRBD1, was not cross checked with the DNA. The germline gives CDR1 MNHEY, CDR2 SVGAGI. The CDR3 length equals 15 residues, ends included. The CDR3 region is CASSRNRANQEIQYL.

This clonotype was recorded a few times. An end of the junction differs from the germline gene, which may be a read error. The rearrangement links TRBV11-2 to TRBJ2-7; maybe TRBD2 (6 bases). Germline V gene sequence: CDR1 SGHAT, CDR2 FQNNGV. This CDR3 region has 14 residues. CDR3 DNA sequence: TGTGCCAGCACCCTAGCGAGGATTGGCTACGAGCAATACTTC. It yields the protein CASTLARIGYEQYF.

Comment on this clonotype: One end of the junction does not line up with germline, which may come from a read error. The chain couples TRBV5-5 to TRBJ1-1; D not resolved. CDR3 length: 15 residues. Germline assignment: CDR1 SGHKS and CDR2 YYEKEE (reference sequence). CDR3 bases: TGTGCCAGCAGCTTGGGTCCAAAGTCGAACACTGAAGTTTTCTTT. Residues: CASSLGPKSNTEVFF.

On this clonotype itself: An end of the junction does not agree with germline; a read error may underlie this. The rearrangement joins TRBV11-2 to TRBJ2-3; 8 bases are a match to TRBD2. The CDR3 sequence is 15 residues long. The V gene's germline CDR1 is SGHAT and CDR2 FQNNGV. As DNA, the CDR3 is TGTGTCAGCAGCGCCCAACTAACGGGAGGGGGTACGCAGTATTTT. This codes for CVSSAQLTGGGTQYF. Variable domain in full (rest from reference TRBV11-2 and TRBJ2-3): EAGVAQSPRYKIIEKRQSVAFWCNPISGHATLYWYQQILGQGPKLLIQFQNNGVVDDSQLPKDRFSAERLKGVDSTLKIQPAKLEDSAVYLCVSSAQLTGGGTQYFGPGTRLTVL.

With regard to this clonotype: A much larger clone differs by one base, so this may be a read error. The chain has TRBV6-1 and TRBJ2-2, with TRBD2 matching over 8 bases. This CDR3 has 14 amino acids. Germline values: CDR1 MNHNS, CDR2 SASEGT. The V segment lost 7 bases and the J segment 5 bases; nucleotides outside the gene matches: 6. The CDR3 region has the DNA TGTGCCAGCAAGCGGGAGACAGGAACCGGGGAGCTGTTTTTT. Amino acids: CASKRETGTGELFF.

Concerning this clonotype itself: This may be a read error, as it is one base from a much larger clone. The J gene is TRBJ2-6, the V gene TRBV12-3 or TRBV12-4; TRBD1 might be the D (5 bases). This CDR3 has 12 amino acids. CDR3 sequence: CASLSGANVQTF. In nucleotides, the CDR3 is TGTGCCAGCTTATCTGGGGCCAACGTCCAGACTTTC.

Comments on this clonotype: This may be a read error: a much more frequent sequence differs by one nucleotide. This sequence joins TRBV6-2 or TRBV6-3 and TRBJ2-3; D gene unclear. The CDR3 totals 14 residues. Germline CDR1 reads MNHEY; CDR2 reads SVGEGT. DNA of the CDR3: TGTGCCAGCAGTTACCTGCCCAGCACAGATATGCAGTATTTT. Translating gives CASSYLPSTDMQYF.

This chain uses TRBV30 with TRBJ2-2; D is perhaps TRBD1 or TRBD2 (5 bases each). V lost 2 bases and J 4 bases, leaving 17 bases between the germline ends. This CDR3 contains 16 residues. Germline V lookup: CDR1 GTSNPN, CDR2 SVGIG (reference sequence). The CDR3 is CAWSPLAGSFTGELFF. The DNA for the CDR3 is TGTGCCTGGAGTCCACTGGCAGGGAGTTTCACCGGGGAGCTGTTTTTT.

The rearrangement joins TRBV12-5 to TRBJ1-1; D not resolved. The CDR3 sequence is 17 residues long. The V and J ends lost 0 bases and 1 base respectively, with 15 bases between them. The germline CDR1 and CDR2 sequences are LGHNT and FRNRAP. The CDR3 DNA sequence: TGTGCTAGTGGTTTGGTACGCATTTCAGTTTCGAACACTGAAGCTTTCTTT. Encoded protein: CASGLVRISVSNTEAFF.

The genes are TRBV4-2 and TRBJ2-6; possibly TRBD1 or TRBD2 for D (5 bases each). This CDR3 spans 17 amino acids. Germline loops: CDR1 LGHNA, CDR2 YNFKEQ. V shed 6 bases and J shed 2 bases, with 17 bases lying between them. In nucleotides, the CDR3 is TGTGCCAGCAGTCCTCGGGACGGTGACCCTGGGGCCAACGTCCTGACTTTC. The encoded protein is CASSPRDGDPGANVLTF.